This TCR beta chain was obtained from a study of T cells in Graves' hyperthyroidism and ophthalmopathy. Findings of the study overall: Most thyroid clonotypes with frequency above 0.001 were detected in blood.

The TCR beta CDR3 regions underwent amplification using RNA transcripts as the source. First-round RT-PCR of the TCR CDR3 relied on the HTBI primer set. TCRdb re-analysed the multiplex PCR reads in MiXCR, keeping a single row per CDR3 protein. The sample yields more than 100,000 distinct CDR3 sequences, around 50% seen once. In this sample, this clonotype turned up many times. The antigen is unknown. Sequenced sample: blood. This TCR came from a man aged 40-49 years with Graves' hyperthyroidism.

CDR3 in DNA: TGTGCCAGCAGCGTAGTAGGGACAAGCACAGATACGCAGTATTTT. Protein: CASSVVGTSTDTQYF. The V gene is TRBV9, the J gene TRBJ2-3; D possibly corresponds to TRBD1 (6 bases). The CDR3 spans 15 residues. V was pared by 0 bases and J by 0 bases, with 8 bases between. Germline CDR1 and CDR2: SGDLS and YYNGEE.